The following is a T cell receptor beta chain sequence with its context. Germline V gene lookup returns CDR1 MGHRA and CDR2 YSYEKL. V dropped 1 base and J dropped 0 bases, with 12 bases sitting between them. The CDR3 extends over 16 amino acids. The data are from a study of radiation and T cells in renal cell carcinoma. Profiling relied on immunoSEQ multiplex PCR, and the TCRdb table lists in-frame clones only, not all of them. The sample carries 100,000 to 150,000 clones, approximately 80% recorded once. As to time point: baseline pretreatment blood. Treatment described: 15 Gy SBRT to primary tumor, nephrectomy 4 weeks later. Radiation-treated patients gave blood at baseline, week 2 and week 4. The patient's renal cell carcinoma had clear cell pathology.

The chain employs TRBV4-1 and TRBJ1-1; no clear D gene. The material was blood, obtained from a patient whose treatment included radiotherapy and nephrectomy. This TCR was recovered from a woman between 55 and 75 years old with renal cell carcinoma. This chain's CDR3 is CASSQGPGPMNTEAFF. In nucleotides, the CDR3 is TGCGCCAGCAGCCAAGGGCCGGGTCCCATGAACACTGAAGCTTTCTTT.